This passage covers 17 T cell receptor beta chains from one sample sequenced in a study of blood T cell repertoires in COVID-19 (dated by TCRdb to the early 2020s). Receptors were amplified or captured by the immunoSEQ multiplex PCR assay. This is the immuneACCESS table as TCRdb keeps it, with only in-frame sequences that have V and J called. A part of the clones is gone; compared with another copy, unresolved V genes explain less than half, and the rest is unexplained. Within this sample are approximately 250,000 clones, with over 75% of them counted one time only. Roughly 10% of the sample goes to the ten largest clones. Source material: peripheral blood. The receptors here all came from a woman between 70 and 85 years old with COVID-19, enrolled during active disease.

This rearrangement joins TRBV5-6 to TRBJ2-3; unclear D gene. The germline V gene has CDR1 SGHDT and CDR2 YYEEEE. V was pared by 0 bases and J by 2 bases, with 7 bases between. The CDR3 is 14 residues long. The CDR3: CASSLAGLTDTQYF. CDR3 nucleotides: TGTGCCAGCAGCTTGGCCGGTCTCACAGATACGCAGTATTTT.

V usage is TRBV29-1 and J usage is TRBJ1-3; D is perhaps TRBD1 (5 bases). The germline V gene has CDR1 SQVTM and CDR2 ANQGSEA. The V end lost 4 bases, the J end lost 0 bases, and 10 bases lay between the germline ends. This CDR3 contains 14 residues. The CDR3 protein is CSVAPQGSGNTIYF. The CDR3 DNA reads as TGCAGCGTTGCCCCCCAGGGCTCTGGAAACACCATATATTTT.

V usage is TRBV6-6 and J usage is TRBJ2-7; 8 positions match TRBD2. Unmatched junction bases numbered 9, after V lost 8 bases and J lost 3 bases. This CDR3 region has 14 residues. Germline lookup yields CDR1 MNHNY and CDR2 SVGAGI (reference sequence). The CDR3 reads CASVPGGSNYEQYF. The CDR3 DNA follows: TGTGCCAGCGTACCGGGGGGGTCGAACTACGAGCAGTACTTC.

The chain carries TRBV6-5 and TRBJ1-2, with D perhaps TRBD1 (6 bases). Between the trimmed V and J ends, which lost 0 bases and 6 bases, there was a span of 14 bases. Germline assignment: CDR1 MNHEY and CDR2 SVGAGI. CDR3 length: 15 amino acids. In nucleotides, the CDR3 is TGTGCCAGCAGTTACTCGTACTCAGGGGAAAATGGCTACACCTTC. It codes for CASSYSYSGENGYTF.

This CDR3 reads CASSPGQDYGYTF. The CDR3 region has the DNA TGTGCCAGCAGTCCCGGACAGGACTATGGCTACACCTTC. This rearrangement joins TRBV6-5 to TRBJ1-2, with 7 bases matching TRBD1. Trimming at V came to 5 bases and at J to 3 bases, leaving 3 bases not matched to a gene. Germline CDR1 MNHEY, CDR2 SVGAGI. The CDR3 length is 13 residues.

This chain links TRBV11-3 with TRBJ2-3; D may be TRBD2 (5 bases). The CDR3 is 13 residues long. V was cut by 5 bases and J by 4 bases, with 10 bases left in between. Germline CDR1 and CDR2: SGHNT and YENEEA. CDR3 amino acids: CASSLAGADTQYF. The CDR3 DNA is TGTGCCAGCAGCCTAGCCGGGGCAGATACGCAGTATTTT.

The J gene is TRBJ2-3, the V gene TRBV19, with D possibly TRBD2 on 5 matching bases. The V end was cut by 7 bases, the J end by 6 bases, with 11 bases between. CDR1 LNHDA and CDR2 SQIVND come from the germline V gene (reference sequence). CDR3 length: 12 amino acids. CDR3 bases: TGTGCCAGTACTTCAGCGGCGGATACGCAGTATTTT. Translated, it gives CASTSAADTQYF.

This chain uses TRBV27 with TRBJ2-1, with 8 bases aligning to TRBD2. The germline gives CDR1 MNHEY, CDR2 SMNVEV (reference sequence). V lost 2 bases to trimming and J lost 0 bases; unmatched junction nucleotides: 6. This CDR3 is 17 amino acids long. Written as DNA, the CDR3 is TGTGCCAGCAGTTTACGGGGCGGGGGGAGCTCCTACAATGAGCAGTTCTTC. It translates to CASSLRGGGSSYNEQFF.

The genes are TRBV2 and TRBJ2-3, with D possibly matching TRBD2 (6 bases). The CDR3 loop spans 14 amino acids. V lost 1 base to trimming and J lost 4 bases, with 9 bases between them. Germline V gene sequence: CDR1 SNHLY, CDR2 FYNNEI. The CDR3: CASSEGWGADTQYF. The DNA of the CDR3 is TGTGCCAGCAGTGAAGGTTGGGGGGCAGATACGCAGTATTTT.

The V call is TRBV9, the J call TRBJ2-3; 11 bases match TRBD2. This CDR3 spans 13 amino acids. Trimming at V came to 0 bases and at J to 12 bases, leaving 3 bases not matched to a gene. The germline V gene encodes CDR1 SGDLS and CDR2 YYNGEE. The chain's CDR3 is CASSVDTSGRQYF. CDR3 nucleotides: TGTGCCAGCAGCGTAGACACTAGCGGGAGACAGTATTTT.

CDR3 DNA sequence: TGTGCCAGCAGTTTCTTGTTCGAGTACGAGCAGTACTTC. It specifies CASSFLFEYEQYF. The V gene is TRBV12-3 or TRBV12-4, the J gene TRBJ2-7, with D unclear. Trimming cost V 3 bases and J 4 bases, with 10 bases left between them. The CDR3 runs 13 residues.

A note on this clone: This specimen includes other DNA sequences encoding the same CDR3. The chain uses TRBV11-2 and TRBJ2-7, with D hard to call. This CDR3 region has 11 residues. V lost 5 bases to trimming and J lost 4 bases, with 6 bases between them. Germline CDR1 and CDR2: SGHAT and FQNNGV. The CDR3 spells CASSLRYEQYF. CDR3 DNA sequence: TGTGCCAGCAGCCTGAGATACGAGCAGTACTTC.

The chain joins TRBV24-1 to TRBJ2-2; D unclear. Germline V gene sequence: CDR1 KGHDR, CDR2 SFDVKD. Trimming left V 8 bases short and J 5 bases short, with 11 bases between. The CDR3 loop spans 13 amino acids. The CDR3 DNA sequence: TGTGCCACCACCGGTCGAGGTACCGGGGAGCTGTTTTTT. This gives the protein CATTGRGTGELFF.

This chain joins TRBV7-3 and TRBJ1-1; 8 nucleotides match TRBD1. There are 15 residues in the CDR3. Unmatched junction bases numbered 6, after V lost 5 bases and J lost 1 base. Germline V lookup: CDR1 SGHTA, CDR2 FQGTGA. The CDR3 loop reads CASSRRQGTNTEAFF. CDR3 DNA sequence: TGTGCCAGCAGCCGAAGACAGGGGACGAACACTGAAGCTTTCTTT.

The rearrangement joins TRBV7-9 to TRBJ2-2; tentatively, D is TRBD1 (6 bases). There are 14 residues in the CDR3. The germline gives CDR1 SEHNR, CDR2 FQNEAQ (reference sequence). Trimming removed 4 bases at V and 6 bases at J, with 12 bases between. The CDR3 DNA reads TGTGCCAGCAGCTGGGTGAGACAGGCCGGGGAGCTGTTTTTT. As protein: CASSWVRQAGELFF. Full variable domain (outside the CDR3, taken from reference TRBV7-9 and TRBJ2-2): DTGVSQNPRHKITKRGQNVTFRCDPISEHNRLYWYRQTLGQGPEFLTYFQNEAQLEKSRLLSDRFSAERPKGSFSTLEIQRTEQGDSAMYLCASSWVRQAGELFFGEGSRLTVL.

This chain joins TRBV29-1 and TRBJ1-5; 9 bases match TRBD1. The CDR3 spans 13 residues. The J segment lost 6 bases and the V segment lost 7 bases, leaving 7 bases of the junction unmatched. Germline CDR1 SQVTM, CDR2 ANQGSEA. Here the CDR3 DNA reads TGCAGCGCACAGGGGGCGGATGGTCAGCCCCAGCATTTT. This encodes CSAQGADGQPQHF.

The J gene is TRBJ1-1, the V gene TRBV2; possibly TRBD1 for D (6 bases). Trimming left V 6 bases short and J 1 base short, with 15 bases between. Germline V CDR1 and CDR2: SNHLY, FYNNEI. The CDR3 is 15 residues long. The CDR3 nucleotides are TGTGCCAGCAGGCCCTTGGCAGGGGCGAACACTGAAGCTTTCTTT. Amino acids: CASRPLAGANTEAFF.